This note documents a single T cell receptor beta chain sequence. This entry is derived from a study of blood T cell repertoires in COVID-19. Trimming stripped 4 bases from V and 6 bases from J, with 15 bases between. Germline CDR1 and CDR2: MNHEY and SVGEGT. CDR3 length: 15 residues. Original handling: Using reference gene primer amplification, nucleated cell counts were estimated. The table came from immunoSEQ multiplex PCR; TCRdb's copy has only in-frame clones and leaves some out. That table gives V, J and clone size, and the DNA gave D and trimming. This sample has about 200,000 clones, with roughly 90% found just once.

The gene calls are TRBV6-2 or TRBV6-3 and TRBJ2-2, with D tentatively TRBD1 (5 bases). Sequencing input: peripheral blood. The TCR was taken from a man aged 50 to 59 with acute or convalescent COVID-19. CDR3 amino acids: CASSSAGNVAGELFF. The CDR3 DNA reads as TGTGCCAGCAGTTCGGCAGGGAATGTTGCCGGGGAGCTGTTTTTT.